This T cell receptor (beta chain) was sequenced for a study of shared clonotypes between healthy human individuals. Worth noting for this clone: The antigen is not known.

Notes on the study in general: It was observed that 5% to 6% of naive CD4 clonotypes were shared across a handful of donors. Non-shared clonotypes were found to have lower generation probabilities than the clonotypes that were shared by all four of the sorted-subset donors.

Repertoires were generated with immunoSEQ multiplex PCR, while TCRdb's copy carries only in-frame clones and drops some. The table shows roughly 700,000 clones, with approximately 79% occurring only once. The V and J ends lost 4 bases and 5 bases, in that order; junction bases with no gene match: 7. Germline CDR1 is SGHDN and CDR2 is FVKESK. CDR3 length: 16 amino acids. The chain joins TRBV14 to TRBJ2-2, with 10 bases identical to TRBD2. The source material was memory CD4+ T cells sorted from blood. The subset denotes: CD45RA-negative fraction. The TCR originated in a woman aged 25 to 39 in good health. The CDR3 sequence is CASSLRLAGLTGELFF. The CDR3 DNA reads as TGTGCCAGCAGCCTTAGACTAGCGGGTCTTACCGGGGAGCTGTTTTTT.